Included here is one T cell receptor beta chain sequence, with context. Its antigen is not known. The data originate from a study of CD4+ T cells in melanoma. The protocol was immunoSEQ multiplex PCR, while the TCRdb copy is restricted to in-frame clones and leaves out a portion. The data hold fewer than 15,000 clones, with about 74% observed a single time. Points from the study as a whole: CD8+ T cell, macrophage and B cell function reportedly correlated with neoantigen-specific CD4+ T cells.

The specimen was cells from a culture (not recorded whether cultured in vitro). The clonotype comes from a human donor with melanoma.

The CDR3 here is CASTSTTAPEAFF. Here the CDR3 DNA reads TGCGCCAGCACCTCAACGACCGCGCCTGAAGCTTTCTTT. The chain combines TRBV5-1 with TRBJ1-1; D unclear. In germline, CDR1 is SGHRS, CDR2 YFSETQ. The CDR3 totals 13 residues. V shed 6 bases and J shed 6 bases, with 15 bases lying between them. The variable domain in full, completed from reference TRBV5-1 and TRBJ1-1, reads KAGVTQTPRYLIKTRGQQVTLSCSPISGHRSVSWYQQTPGQGLQFLFEYFSETQRNKGNFPGRFSGRQFSNSRSEMNVSTLELGDSALYLCASTSTTAPEAFFGQGTRLTVV.